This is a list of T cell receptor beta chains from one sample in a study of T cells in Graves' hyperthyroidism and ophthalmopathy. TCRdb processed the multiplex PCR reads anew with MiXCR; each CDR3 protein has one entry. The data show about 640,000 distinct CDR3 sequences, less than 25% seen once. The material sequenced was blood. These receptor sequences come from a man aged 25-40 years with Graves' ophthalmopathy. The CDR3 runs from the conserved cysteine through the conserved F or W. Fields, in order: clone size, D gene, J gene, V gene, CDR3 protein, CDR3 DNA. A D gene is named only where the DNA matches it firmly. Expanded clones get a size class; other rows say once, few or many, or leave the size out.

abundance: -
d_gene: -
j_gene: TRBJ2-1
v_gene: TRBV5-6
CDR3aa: CASSLVTGVGNEQFF
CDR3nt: TGTGCCAGCAGCTTGGTAACGGGAGTGGGGAATGAGCAGTTCTTC

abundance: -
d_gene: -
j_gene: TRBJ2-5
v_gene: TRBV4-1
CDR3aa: CASSQDVGQETQYF
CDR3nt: TGCGCCAGCAGCCAAGATGTAGGACAAGAGACCCAGTACTTC

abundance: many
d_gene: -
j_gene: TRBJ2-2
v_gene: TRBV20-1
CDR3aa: CSARNQPRRTESVFGELFF
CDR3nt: TGCAGTGCTAGAAACCAGCCCCGAAGGACAGAAAGTGTCTTCGGGGAGCTGTTTTTT

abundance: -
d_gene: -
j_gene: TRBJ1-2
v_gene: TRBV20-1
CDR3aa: CSASPAPGGGYTF
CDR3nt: TGCAGTGCTAGTCCGGCCCCGGGCGGTGGCTACACCTTC

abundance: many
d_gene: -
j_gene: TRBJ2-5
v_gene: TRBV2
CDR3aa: CASSEGVAKETQYF
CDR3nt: TGTGCCAGCAGTGAGGGGGTCGCAAAAGAGACCCAGTACTTC

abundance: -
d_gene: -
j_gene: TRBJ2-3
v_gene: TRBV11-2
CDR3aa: CAISSTDTGKDTQYF
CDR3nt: TGTGCCATCAGCTCGACGGACACGGGGAAGGATACGCAGTATTTT

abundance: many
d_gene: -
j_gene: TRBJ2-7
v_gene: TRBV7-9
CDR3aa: CASSLGQMGGEQYF
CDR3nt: TGTGCCAGCAGCTTAGGTCAGATGGGGGGCGAGCAGTACTTC

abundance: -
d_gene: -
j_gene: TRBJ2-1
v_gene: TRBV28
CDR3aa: CASLYGGEQFF
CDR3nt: TGTGCCAGCCTTTACGGGGGTGAGCAGTTCTTC

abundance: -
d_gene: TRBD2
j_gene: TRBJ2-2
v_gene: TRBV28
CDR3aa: CASSLLRGLGAGELFF
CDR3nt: TGTGCCAGCAGTCTCCTGAGGGGACTAGGTGCCGGGGAGCTGTTTTTT

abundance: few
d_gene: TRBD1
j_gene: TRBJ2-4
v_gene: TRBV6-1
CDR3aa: CASSYRADRAIAKNIQYF
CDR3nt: TGTGCCAGCAGTTATAGGGCGGACAGGGCGATAGCCAAAAACATTCAGTACTTC

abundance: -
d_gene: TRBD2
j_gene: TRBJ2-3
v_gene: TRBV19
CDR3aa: CASSMGVSGSLGDTQYF
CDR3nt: TGTGCCAGTAGTATGGGAGTAAGCGGGAGCTTGGGAGATACGCAGTATTTT

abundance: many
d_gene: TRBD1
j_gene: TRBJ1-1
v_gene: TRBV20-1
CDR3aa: CSARGRDRGTEAFF
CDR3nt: TGCAGTGCTAGAGGTCGGGACAGGGGTACCGAAGCTTTCTTT

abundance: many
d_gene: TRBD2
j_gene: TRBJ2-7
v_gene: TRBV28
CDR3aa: CASSLGTSVRYEQYF
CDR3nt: TGTGCCAGCAGTTTAGGGACTAGCGTTCGCTACGAGCAGTACTTC

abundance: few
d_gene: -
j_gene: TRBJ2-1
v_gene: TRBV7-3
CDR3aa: CASSPQPPSSYNEQFF
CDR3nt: TGTGCCAGCAGCCCTCAGCCCCCGAGCTCCTACAATGAGCAGTTCTTC

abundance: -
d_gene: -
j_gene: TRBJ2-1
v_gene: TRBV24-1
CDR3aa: CVTSDMKTSDEQFF
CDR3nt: TGTGTCACCAGTGATATGAAAACGAGCGATGAGCAGTTCTTC

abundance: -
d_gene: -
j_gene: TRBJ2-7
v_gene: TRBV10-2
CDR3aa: CASSERFYEQYF
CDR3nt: TGCGCCAGCAGTGAGAGGTTTTACGAGCAGTACTTC

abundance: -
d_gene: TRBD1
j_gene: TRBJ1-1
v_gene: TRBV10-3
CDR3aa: CAISPRGVNTEAFF
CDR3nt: TGTGCCATCAGTCCCAGGGGGGTGAACACTGAAGCTTTCTTT

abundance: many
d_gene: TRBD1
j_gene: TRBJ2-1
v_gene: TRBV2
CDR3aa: CASNGQGGLGEGGNEQFF
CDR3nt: TGTGCCAGCAACGGACAGGGGGGGTTGGGAGAGGGGGGCAATGAGCAGTTCTTC

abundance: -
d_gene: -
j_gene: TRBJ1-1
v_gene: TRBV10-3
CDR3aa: CAISEVPPEAFF
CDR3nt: TGTGCCATCAGTGAGGTCCCCCCTGAAGCTTTCTTT